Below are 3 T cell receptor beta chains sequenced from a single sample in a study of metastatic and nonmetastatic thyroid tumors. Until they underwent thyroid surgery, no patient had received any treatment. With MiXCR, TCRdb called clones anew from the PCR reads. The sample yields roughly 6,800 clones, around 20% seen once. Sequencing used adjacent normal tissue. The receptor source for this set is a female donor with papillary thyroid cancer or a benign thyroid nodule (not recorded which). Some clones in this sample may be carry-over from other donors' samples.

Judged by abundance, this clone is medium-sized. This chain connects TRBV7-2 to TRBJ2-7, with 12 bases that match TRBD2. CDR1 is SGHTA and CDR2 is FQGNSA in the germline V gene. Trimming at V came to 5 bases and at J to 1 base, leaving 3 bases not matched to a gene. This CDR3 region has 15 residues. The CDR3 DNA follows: TGTGCCAGCAGCCCGACTAGCGGGAGTTCCTACGAGCAGTACTTC. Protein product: CASSPTSGSSYEQYF.

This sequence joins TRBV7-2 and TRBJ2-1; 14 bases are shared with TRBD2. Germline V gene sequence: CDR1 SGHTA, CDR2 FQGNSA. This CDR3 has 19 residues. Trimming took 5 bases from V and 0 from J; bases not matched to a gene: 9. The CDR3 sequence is CASSIGLAGGFSSYNEQFF. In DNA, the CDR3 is TGTGCCAGCAGCATCGGACTAGCGGGAGGTTTTAGCTCCTACAATGAGCAGTTCTTC.

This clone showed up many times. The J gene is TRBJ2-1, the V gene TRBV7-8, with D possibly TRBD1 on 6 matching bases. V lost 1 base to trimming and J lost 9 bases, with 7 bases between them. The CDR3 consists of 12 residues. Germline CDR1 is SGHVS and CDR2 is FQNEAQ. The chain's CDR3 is CASSLGGGEQFF. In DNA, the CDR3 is TGTGCCAGCAGCTTAGGAGGGGGTGAGCAGTTCTTC.